The 7 T cell receptor beta chains given below trace back to one sample, sequenced in a study of blood T cell repertoires in COVID-19. Only in-frame clones appear in the TCRdb table, and some are missing; sequencing was by immunoSEQ multiplex PCR. Of 150,000 to 200,000 clones detected, roughly nine tenths appear once; the ten largest clones hold less than 25%. Sequenced material: peripheral blood. The receptors here all came from an older man with active or convalescent COVID-19.

There are a few counts of this clone. V is TRBV28 and J is TRBJ2-5; the match to TRBD2 covers 9 bases. The trim removed 5 bases at V and 1 base at J, leaving 5 bases unmatched. The germline V gene has CDR1 MDHEN and CDR2 SYDVKM. This CDR3 has 15 amino acids. The CDR3 is CASSDPSGIQETQYF. CDR3 in DNA: TGTGCCAGCAGTGATCCTAGCGGGATCCAAGAGACCCAGTACTTC. Combining the CDR3 with reference TRBV28 and TRBJ2-5 gives the whole variable domain DVKVTQSSRYLVKRTGEKVFLECVQDMDHENMFWYRQDPGLGLRLIYFSYDVKMKEKGDIPEGYSVSREKKERFSLILESASTNQTSMYLCASSDPSGIQETQYFGPGTRLLVL.

The chain recombines TRBV28 with TRBJ2-3; weak D call: TRBD1 (6 bases). This CDR3 contains 16 residues. Trimming took off 5 bases at V and 3 bases at J, with 18 bases between the two ends. CDR1 is MDHEN and CDR2 is SYDVKM in the germline V gene. CDR3 sequence: CASSAVGAVGTDTQYF. The CDR3 nucleotides are TGTGCCAGCAGTGCCGTGGGGGCGGTGGGGACAGATACGCAGTATTTT.

The rearrangement links TRBV7-2 to TRBJ2-3, with TRBD2 matching 12 bases. V shed 7 bases, J shed 1 base, and the junction held 6 bases outside the gene matches. This CDR3 is 16 amino acids long. Germline V CDR1 and CDR2: SGHTA, FQGNSA. The CDR3 DNA follows: TGTGCCAGCAACCTAGCGGGGGGGCCTGGCACAGATACGCAGTATTTT. It yields the protein CASNLAGGPGTDTQYF. The full variable domain, rest sourced from reference TRBV7-2 and TRBJ2-3, is GAGVSQSPSNKVTEKGKDVELRCDPISGHTALYWYRQSLGQGLEFLIYFQGNSAPDKSGLPSDRFSAERTGGSVSTLTIQRTQQEDSAVYLCASNLAGGPGTDTQYFGPGTRLTVL.

The chain couples TRBV6-2 or TRBV6-3 to TRBJ2-3, with 7 bases matching TRBD2. Trimming removed 5 bases from V and 10 bases from J; junction bases left unmatched: 6. The CDR3 covers 12 residues. CDR1 and CDR2 from the germline V gene are MNHEY and SVGEGT. CDR3 sequence: CASSGRAGAQYF. The DNA for the CDR3 is TGTGCCAGCAGTGGGCGGGCGGGAGCGCAGTATTTT.

This clone was detected once. The rearrangement joins TRBV9 to TRBJ2-2, with D possibly being TRBD1 (5 bases). With 4 bases removed from V and 0 bases from J, the gap between germline ends came to 10 bases. Germline CDR1 SGDLS, CDR2 YYNGEE. The CDR3 is 15 amino acids. As DNA, the CDR3 is TGTGCCAGCAGCATACAGGCCTCGAACACCGGGGAGCTGTTTTTT. Translating gives CASSIQASNTGELFF.

The chain links TRBV14 to TRBJ2-3; D not certain. CDR3 size: 14 residues. In germline, CDR1 is SGHDN, CDR2 FVKESK. Trimming shortened V by 2 bases and J by 3 bases, and 9 bases separated the two germline ends. The CDR3 spells CASSQMARTDTQYF. CDR3 nucleotide sequence: TGTGCCAGCAGCCAAATGGCTCGAACAGATACGCAGTATTTT.

There are a few counts of this clone. The chain combines TRBV18 with TRBJ2-2, with D possibly TRBD1 on 6 matching bases. The germline gives CDR1 KGHSH, CDR2 LQKENI. The V end was cut by 3 bases, the J end by 1 base, with 9 bases between. This CDR3 is 15 amino acids long. CDR3: CASSPRDKNTGELFF. DNA for the CDR3: TGTGCCAGCTCACCCCGGGACAAGAACACCGGGGAGCTGTTTTTT.